This TCR beta chain is from a study of blood T cell repertoires in COVID-19. On the study more broadly: PBMCs, B-cell-depleted T cells, or T cells were the source of the cDNA or gDNA that made up the material.

In the original workflow: Reference gene primer amplification in the assay estimated nucleated cell counts. Sequencing used immunoSEQ multiplex PCR; TCRdb keeps in-frame clones, though not all of them. D and trimming were read from the DNA, whereas the V and J calls and clone size are those reported in that table. The sample has 150,000 to 200,000 clones, around four fifths seen once. This clone was found a few times. The CDR3 length is 15 residues. CDR1 LNHDA and CDR2 SQIVND come from the germline V gene (reference sequence). After removal of 5 bases from V and 4 bases from J, the junction contained 7 bases not matched to a gene.

The sample consisted of peripheral blood. The V and J genes are TRBV19 and TRBJ2-7; 11 bases match TRBD1. This TCR was sampled from a woman aged 25 to 39 with acute or convalescent COVID-19. CDR3 bases: TGTGCCAGTAGTTCTTCCGGGACAGGGGGATACGAGCAGTACTTC. Amino acid sequence: CASSSSGTGGYEQYF.